This T cell receptor (beta chain) was identified in a study of shared clonotypes between healthy human individuals. Points from the study as a whole: Naive CD4 clonotype sharing across several donors was about 5%.

Cells designated naive CD8 were CD45RO-negative and were positively selected for CCR7, with terminally differentiated effector memory CD45RA+ cells excluded. With respect to this clone: The antigen is not known.

The CDR3 has 17 amino acids. Germline CDR1 reads MNHEY; CDR2 reads SMNVEV (reference sequence). V was clipped by 5 bases and J by 4 bases; unmatched bases: 10. Profiling relied on immunoSEQ multiplex PCR, and the TCRdb table lists in-frame clones only, not all of them. The table includes about 680,000 clones, just over 90% detected once. The rearrangement links TRBV27 to TRBJ2-3, with 12 bases identical to TRBD2. The receptor's source is a man younger than 40 in good health. Specimen: naive CD8+ T cells sorted from blood. This CDR3 reads CASSLRLAGVGADTQYF. CDR3 nucleotide sequence: TGTGCCAGCAGTCTAAGACTAGCGGGAGTGGGTGCAGATACGCAGTATTTT.